The clone carrying this TCR beta chain appeared a single time. Its antigen is unidentified. The germline V gene encodes CDR1 SNHLY and CDR2 FYNNEI. The CDR3 has 17 residues. Between the trimmed V and J ends, which lost 4 bases and 2 bases, there was a span of 17 bases. These data come from a study of cytomegalovirus exposure and HLA in healthy donors. Across the study: A previous analysis identified approximately 120 million unique TCR beta sequences derived from 180 million or so T cells.

Study results and limitations: In a later analysis, TCR beta V- and J-gene trimming was associated with a missense DCLRE1C variant.

The PCR used 60 Vbeta and 13 Jbeta primers. Method: immunoSEQ multiplex PCR; TCRdb's copy keeps in-frame clones and lacks some. The data contain more than 85,000 clones, around 81% of them seen just once; the ten biggest clones take up less than 2.5%. This TCR was sampled from a woman under 40 in good health and CMV-seronegative. Sequenced material: PBMCs. V usage is TRBV2 and J usage is TRBJ2-2, with a weak D call TRBD1 (6 bases). DNA for the CDR3: TGTGCCAGCAGTGTAGGTCCCGGACAGCTAAACACCGGGGAGCTGTTTTTT. Translation gives CASSVGPGQLNTGELFF.